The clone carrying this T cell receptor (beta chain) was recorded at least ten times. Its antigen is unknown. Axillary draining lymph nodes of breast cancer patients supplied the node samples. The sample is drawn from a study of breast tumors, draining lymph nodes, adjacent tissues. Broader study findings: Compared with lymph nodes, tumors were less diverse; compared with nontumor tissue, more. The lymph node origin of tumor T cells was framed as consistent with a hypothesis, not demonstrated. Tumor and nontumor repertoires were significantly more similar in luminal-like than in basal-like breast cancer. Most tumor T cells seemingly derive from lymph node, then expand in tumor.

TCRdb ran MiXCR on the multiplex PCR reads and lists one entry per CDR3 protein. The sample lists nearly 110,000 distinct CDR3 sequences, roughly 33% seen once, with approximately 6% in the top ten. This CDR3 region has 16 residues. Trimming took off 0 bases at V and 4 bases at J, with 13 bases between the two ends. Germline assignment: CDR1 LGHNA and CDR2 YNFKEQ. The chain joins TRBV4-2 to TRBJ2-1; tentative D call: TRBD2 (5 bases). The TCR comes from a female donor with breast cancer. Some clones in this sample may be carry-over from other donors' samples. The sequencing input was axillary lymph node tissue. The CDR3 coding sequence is TGTGCCAGCAGCCAAGAGGTACTAGATACATACAATGAGCAGTTCTTC. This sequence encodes CASSQEVLDTYNEQFF.